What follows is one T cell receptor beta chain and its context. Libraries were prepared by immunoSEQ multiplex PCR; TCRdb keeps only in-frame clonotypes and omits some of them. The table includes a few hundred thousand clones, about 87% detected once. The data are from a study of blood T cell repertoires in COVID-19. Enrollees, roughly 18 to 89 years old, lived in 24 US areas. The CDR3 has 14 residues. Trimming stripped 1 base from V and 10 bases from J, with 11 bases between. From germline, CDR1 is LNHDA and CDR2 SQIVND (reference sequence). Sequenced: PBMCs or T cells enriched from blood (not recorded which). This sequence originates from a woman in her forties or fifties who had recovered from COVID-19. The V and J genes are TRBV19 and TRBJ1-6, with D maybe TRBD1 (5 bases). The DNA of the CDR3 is TGTGCCAGTAGTATAGGCAGGGCCGGATCACCCCTCCACTTT. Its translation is CASSIGRAGSPLHF.